The clone carrying this TCR beta chain was detected a few times. The protocol was immunoSEQ multiplex PCR, while the TCRdb copy is restricted to in-frame clones and leaves out a portion. The sample records about 68,000 clones, 68% being singletons. This record comes from a study of cytotoxic CD8 clonotypes in ibrutinib-treated CLL. The length of the CDR3 is 15 residues. The trim removed 10 bases at V and 0 bases at J, leaving 8 bases unmatched. Germline CDR1 and CDR2: MNHEY and SVGAGI. With cryopreserved PBMCs as the source, around 1.9 micrograms of genomic DNA went to TCR beta libraries. The chain has TRBV6-5 and TRBJ2-3, with 9 bases that match TRBD1. The sequence came from a human donor with chronic lymphocytic leukemia. The material sequenced was PBMCs, taken after 12 months of ibrutinib treatment. In DNA, the CDR3 is TGTGCCACCTCAAACAGGGGGCCTAGCACAGATACGCAGTATTTT. It is translated as CATSNRGPSTDTQYF.